This passage covers 14 T cell receptor beta chains from one sample sequenced in a study of molecular identifiers for immune sequencing clone quantification. MiXCR was run by TCRdb on the PCR reads, yielding one entry per CDR3 protein. Of about 100,000 distinct CDR3 sequences in the sample, roughly 38% were seen once. What was sequenced was naive CD8+ T cells from blood, with Jurkat cell RNA spiked in. As for subset: FACS-sorted CD8+CD4-CCR7+CD45RA+ naive T cells. The receptors come from a human donor in good health. Some libraries in this study had Jurkat cell RNA spiked in.

V is TRBV9 and J is TRBJ2-3; TRBD2 aligns across 7 bases. CDR1 is SGDLS, CDR2 YYNGEE, per germline. J was trimmed by 0 bases and V by 1 base; bases with no gene match: 5. This CDR3 comprises 16 residues. For the CDR3, the DNA is TGTGCCAGCAGCGTAACCCTAGCGGATAGCACAGATACGCAGTATTTT. Its protein is CASSVTLADSTDTQYF.

Worth noting for this clonotype: This clone may be a read error of a much larger clone one base away. The chain joins TRBV4-1 to TRBJ2-3; TRBD1 matches 8 bases. Per the germline V gene, CDR1 is MGHRA and CDR2 is YSYEKL. This CDR3 contains 15 residues. The chain's CDR3 is CASGQADRGTDTQYF. The CDR3 DNA reads TGCGCCAGCGGCCAAGCGGACAGGGGCACAGATACGCAGTATTTT.

The sample holds a few counts of this clonotype. The J gene is TRBJ2-2, the V gene TRBV19; maybe TRBD1 (6 bases). CDR3 length: 14 amino acids. Germline assignment: CDR1 LNHDA and CDR2 SQIVND (reference sequence). V lost 3 bases, J lost 5 bases, and 10 bases lay in between. The CDR3 sequence: CASSMWQGTGELFF. The CDR3 DNA reads as TGTGCCAGTAGTATGTGGCAGGGGACCGGGGAGCTGTTTTTT.

The gene calls are TRBV2 and TRBJ2-7; D is perhaps TRBD1 or TRBD2 (5 bases each). CDR1 is SNHLY, CDR2 FYNNEI, per germline. The CDR3 is 12 amino acids. Trimming took 8 bases from V and 2 from J, leaving 10 bases between them. CDR3 residues: CASGDVTYEQYF. The CDR3 DNA is TGTGCCAGCGGGGACGTCACCTACGAGCAGTACTTC.

This clonotype is medium-sized (0.01 to 0.1%) within its sample. The genes are TRBV29-1 and TRBJ2-2; no clear D gene. CDR3 length: 14 residues. Per the germline V gene, CDR1 is SQVTM and CDR2 is ANQGSEA. V lost 0 bases and J 1 base, leaving 6 bases between the germline ends. The CDR3 loop reads CSVEDPQNTGELFF. CDR3 nucleotides: TGCAGCGTTGAAGATCCCCAGAACACCGGGGAGCTGTTTTTT.

For this clonotype: At one end the junction does not follow the germline gene, possibly because of a read error. The chain has TRBV7-7 and TRBJ2-5; 9 bases are a match to TRBD2. The germline CDR1 and CDR2 sequences are SSHAT and FNYEAQ (reference sequence). This CDR3 region has 19 residues. The CDR3 here is CASSLLSHEFAGGQETQYF. The DNA of the CDR3 is TGTGCTAGCAGCTTATTGTCGCATGAGTTCGCGGGAGGGCAAGAGACCCAGTACTTC.

This chain connects TRBV7-2 to TRBJ2-7, with D tentatively TRBD2 (5 bases). Germline V lookup: CDR1 SGHTA, CDR2 FQGNSA. CDR3 length: 14 residues. The V and J ends lost 1 base and 7 bases respectively, with 14 bases between them. The CDR3 is CASSLGYYGDEQYF. The CDR3 DNA follows: TGTGCCAGCAGCTTAGGCTATTACGGGGATGAGCAGTACTTC.

Comments on this clonotype: This likely comes from a read error, as the CDR3 has no conserved phenylalanine or tryptophan at its end. The chain has TRBV6-6 and TRBJ2-3; D is possibly TRBD2 (5 bases). CDR3 length: 14 residues. Per germline, CDR1 MNHNY and CDR2 SVGAGI (reference sequence). Trimming took off 2 bases at V and 1 base at J, with 7 bases between the two ends. CDR3 loop: CASSYGGRTDTQYY. CDR3 DNA sequence: TGTGCCAGCAGTTACGGCGGGCGCACAGATACGCAGTATTAT.

Worth noting for this clonotype: A much more abundant neighbour one base away suggests this may be a read error. The missing conserved phenylalanine or tryptophan at the end of this CDR3 makes a read error likely. V is TRBV7-3 and J is TRBJ2-1; 7 nucleotides agree with TRBD2. CDR3 length: 19 amino acids. CDR1 and CDR2 from the germline V gene are SGHTA and FQGTGA. Unmatched junction bases numbered 17, after V lost 5 bases and J lost 1 base. CDR3 in DNA: TGTGCCAGCAGCCAGGAAGGACTAGTCTCAAAGAGGTCCTACAATGAGCAGTTCCTC. It specifies CASSQEGLVSKRSYNEQFL.

This clonotype was detected only a few times. This sequence joins TRBV7-9 and TRBJ2-3; 11 bases are a match to TRBD1. Trimming removed 7 bases from V and 4 bases from J; junction bases left unmatched: 7. The CDR3 is made up of 15 amino acids. Germline V gives CDR1 SEHNR, CDR2 FQNEAQ (reference sequence). The CDR3 nucleotides are TGTGCCAGCAATCTCCGGGACAGGGGGGCAGATACGCAGTATTTT. This sequence encodes CASNLRDRGADTQYF.

On this clonotype: An end of the junction does not agree with germline; a read error may underlie this. The chain combines TRBV19 with TRBJ2-5; D not certain. CDR1 and CDR2 (germline): LNHDA, SQIVND (reference sequence). The length of the CDR3 is 15 residues. In nucleotides, the CDR3 is TGTGCCAGTAGTATCAGTACAACGCAATCAGAGACCCAGCACTTC. Protein product: CASSISTTQSETQHF.

On this clonotype itself: A clone one base away is much larger, so this may be a read error. This likely comes from a read error, as the CDR3 has no conserved phenylalanine or tryptophan at its end. This rearrangement joins TRBV28 to TRBJ2-2; D not certain. Trimming left V 2 bases short and J 1 base short, with 2 bases between. The CDR3 consists of 13 residues. The V gene's germline CDR1 is MDHEN and CDR2 SYDVKM. The CDR3 bases are TGTGCCAGCAGTTTAAGGAACACCGGGGAGCTGTTTTTA. Amino acids: CASSLRNTGELFL.

A few counts support this clonotype. The J gene is TRBJ2-3, the V gene TRBV20-1, with 9 bases matching TRBD2. Germline lookup yields CDR1 DFQATT and CDR2 SNEGSKA (reference sequence). This CDR3 comprises 15 residues. The V gene end was trimmed by 6 bases and the J gene end by 2 bases; junction bases not matched to a gene: 9. CDR3 region: CSAQTLAGITDTQYF. The CDR3 nucleotides read TGCAGTGCGCAGACCCTAGCGGGAATCACAGATACGCAGTATTTT.

As to this clonotype: This may be a read error: a much more frequent sequence differs by one nucleotide. The V gene is TRBV7-8, the J gene TRBJ1-4; D not resolved. Germline V gene lookup returns CDR1 SGHVS and CDR2 FQNEAQ. This CDR3 is built from 14 residues. Trimming removed 8 bases at V and 3 bases at J, with 13 bases between. CDR3 loop: CASGSDGANEKLFF. The CDR3, as DNA: TGTGCCAGCGGCTCGGACGGGGCTAATGAAAAACTGTTTTTT.